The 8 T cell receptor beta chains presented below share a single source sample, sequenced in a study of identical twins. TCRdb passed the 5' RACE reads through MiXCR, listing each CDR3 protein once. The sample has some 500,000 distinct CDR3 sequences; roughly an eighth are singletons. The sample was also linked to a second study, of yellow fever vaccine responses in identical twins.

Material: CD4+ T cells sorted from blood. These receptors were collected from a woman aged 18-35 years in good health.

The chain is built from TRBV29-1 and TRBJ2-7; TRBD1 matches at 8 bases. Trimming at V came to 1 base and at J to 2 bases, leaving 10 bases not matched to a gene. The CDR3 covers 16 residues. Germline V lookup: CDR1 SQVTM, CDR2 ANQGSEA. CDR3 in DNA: TGCAGCGTTGAAGGAGATAGACAGGGGTTGGCCTACGAGCAGTACTTC. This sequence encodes CSVEGDRQGLAYEQYF.

The CDR3 coding sequence is TGCAGTGCTACGACAGGGGGCGCGTACGAGCAGTACTTC. Translated, it gives CSATTGGAYEQYF. This rearrangement joins TRBV20-1 to TRBJ2-7; 10 positions match TRBD1. V was pared by 4 bases and J by 4 bases, with 4 bases of the junction left unmatched. Germline CDR1 is DFQATT and CDR2 is SNEGSKA (reference sequence). The CDR3 is made up of 13 amino acids.

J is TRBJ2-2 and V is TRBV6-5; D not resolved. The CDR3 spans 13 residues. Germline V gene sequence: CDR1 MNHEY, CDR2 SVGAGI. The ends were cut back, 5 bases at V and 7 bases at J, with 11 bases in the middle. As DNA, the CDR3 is TGTGCCAGCAGTACTGAATTATACGGGGAGCTGTTTTTT. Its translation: CASSTELYGELFF.

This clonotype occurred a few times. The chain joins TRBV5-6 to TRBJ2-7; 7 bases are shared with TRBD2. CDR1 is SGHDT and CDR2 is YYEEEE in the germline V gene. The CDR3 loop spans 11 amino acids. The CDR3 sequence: CASSVRDREAV. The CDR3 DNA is TGTGCCAGCAGCGTCCGGGACCGGGAGGCTGTC.

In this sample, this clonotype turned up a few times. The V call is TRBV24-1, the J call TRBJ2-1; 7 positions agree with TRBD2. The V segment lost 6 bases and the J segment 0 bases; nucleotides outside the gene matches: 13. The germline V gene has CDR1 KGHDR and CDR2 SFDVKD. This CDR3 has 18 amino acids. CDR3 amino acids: CATSLLAGSASSYNEQFF. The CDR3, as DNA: TGTGCCACCAGTCTGTTAGCGGGTTCAGCAAGCTCCTACAATGAGCAGTTCTTC.

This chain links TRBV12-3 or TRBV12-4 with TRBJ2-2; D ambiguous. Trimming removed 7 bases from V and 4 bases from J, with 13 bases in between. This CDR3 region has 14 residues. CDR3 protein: CASTMGSATGELFF. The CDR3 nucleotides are TGTGCCAGCACCATGGGATCGGCCACCGGGGAGCTGTTTTTT.

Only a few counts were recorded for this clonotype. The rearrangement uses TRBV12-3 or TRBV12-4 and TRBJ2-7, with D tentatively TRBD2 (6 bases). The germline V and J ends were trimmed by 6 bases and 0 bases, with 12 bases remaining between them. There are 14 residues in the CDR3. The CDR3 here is CASREGLFSYEQYF. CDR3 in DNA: TGTGCCAGCAGGGAGGGACTTTTCTCCTACGAGCAGTACTTC.

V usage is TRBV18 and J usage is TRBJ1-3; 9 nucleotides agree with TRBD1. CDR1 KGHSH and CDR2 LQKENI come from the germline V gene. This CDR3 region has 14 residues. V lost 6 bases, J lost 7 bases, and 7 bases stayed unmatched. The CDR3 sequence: CASSPGQGANTIYF. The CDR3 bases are TGTGCCAGCTCCCCGGGACAGGGAGCGAACACCATATATTTT. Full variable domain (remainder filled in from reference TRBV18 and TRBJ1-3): NAGVMQNPRHLVRRRGQEARLRCSPMKGHSHVYWYRQLPEEGLKFMVYLQKENIIDESGMPKERFSAEFPKEGPSILRIQQVVRGDSAAYFCASSPGQGANTIYFGEGSWLTVV.